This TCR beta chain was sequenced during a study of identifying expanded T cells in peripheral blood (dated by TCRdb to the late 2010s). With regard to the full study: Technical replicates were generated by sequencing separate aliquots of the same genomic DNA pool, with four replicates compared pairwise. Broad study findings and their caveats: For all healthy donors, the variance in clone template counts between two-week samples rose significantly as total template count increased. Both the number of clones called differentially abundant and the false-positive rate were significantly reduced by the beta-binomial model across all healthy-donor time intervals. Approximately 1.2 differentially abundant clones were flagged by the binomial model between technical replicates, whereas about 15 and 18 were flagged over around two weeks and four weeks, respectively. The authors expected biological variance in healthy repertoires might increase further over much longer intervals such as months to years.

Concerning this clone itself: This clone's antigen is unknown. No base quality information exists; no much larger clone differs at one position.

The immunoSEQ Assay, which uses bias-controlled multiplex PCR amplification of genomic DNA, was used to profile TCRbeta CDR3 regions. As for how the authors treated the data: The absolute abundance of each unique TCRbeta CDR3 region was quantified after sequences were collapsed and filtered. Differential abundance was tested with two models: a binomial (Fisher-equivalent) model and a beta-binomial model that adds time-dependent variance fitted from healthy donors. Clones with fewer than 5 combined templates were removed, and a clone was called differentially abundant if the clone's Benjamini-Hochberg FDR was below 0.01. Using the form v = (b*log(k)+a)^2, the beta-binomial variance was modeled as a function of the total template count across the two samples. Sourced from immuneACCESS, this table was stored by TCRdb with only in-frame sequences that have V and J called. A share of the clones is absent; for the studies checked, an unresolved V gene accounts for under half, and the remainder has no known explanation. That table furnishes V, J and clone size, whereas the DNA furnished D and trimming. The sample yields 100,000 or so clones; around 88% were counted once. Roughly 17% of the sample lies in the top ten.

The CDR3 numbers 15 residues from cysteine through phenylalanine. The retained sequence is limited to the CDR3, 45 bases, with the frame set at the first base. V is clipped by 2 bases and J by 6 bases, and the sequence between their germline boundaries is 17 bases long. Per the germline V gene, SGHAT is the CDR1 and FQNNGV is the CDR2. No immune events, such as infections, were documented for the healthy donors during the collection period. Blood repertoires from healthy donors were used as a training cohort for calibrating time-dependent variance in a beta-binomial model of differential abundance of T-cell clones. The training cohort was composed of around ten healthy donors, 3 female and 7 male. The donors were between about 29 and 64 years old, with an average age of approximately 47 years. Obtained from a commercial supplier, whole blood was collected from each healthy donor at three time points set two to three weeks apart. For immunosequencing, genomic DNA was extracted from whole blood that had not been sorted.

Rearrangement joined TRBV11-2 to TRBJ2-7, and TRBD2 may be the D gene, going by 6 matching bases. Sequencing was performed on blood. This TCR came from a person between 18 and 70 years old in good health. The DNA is TGTGCCAGCAGCTTATGGGGCGGGGTCCAAGCCGAGCAGTACTTC. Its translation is CASSLWGGVQAEQYF.